This T cell receptor beta chain comes out of a study of blood T cell repertoires in COVID-19. Turning to the study itself: Sample material is recorded as cDNA or gDNA derived from T cells, B-cell-depleted T cells, or PBMCs.

Germline trimming cut 4 bases from V and 4 bases from J; bases unmatched to any gene: 5. This CDR3 is 14 amino acids long. Per germline, CDR1 SGHRS and CDR2 YFSETQ. The assay was immunoSEQ multiplex PCR, and TCRdb's table has in-frame clones only and misses some. This table has 13,000 or so clones, roughly 88% appearing once. Material for sequencing was peripheral blood. This sequence was found in a human donor in a cohort sampled during active COVID-19. V and J are TRBV5-1 and TRBJ1-2, with TRBD1 matching over 9 bases. CDR3 sequence (DNA): TGCGCCAGCAGCCCTGACAGGGGGGCCTATGGCTACACCTTC. The encoded protein is CASSPDRGAYGYTF.